The 30 T cell receptor beta chains reported below all come from one sample, sequenced in a study of blood T cells in healthy people across ages. With a J-beta primer mix and a sample-barcoded 5' primer, a second PCR ran 7 to 11 cycles. Each CDR3 protein is one row after TCRdb ran MiXCR on the 5' RACE reads. The profile shows about 650,000 distinct CDR3 sequences, over 40% of them singletons. Sequencing used blood. The origin of the receptors is an elderly woman in good health.

Points on this clonotype: At one boundary the junction diverges from the germline segment, which might be a read error. The gene calls are TRBV11-2 and TRBJ2-1; unclear D gene. The CDR3 totals 18 residues. Per germline, CDR1 SGHAT and CDR2 FQNNGV. In nucleotides, the CDR3 is TGTGCCAGCAGCTTAGGTCGATGGTTGGACCCTACCTCCAATGTGCAGTTCTTC. Residues: CASSLGRWLDPTSNVQFF.

This clonotype was seen repeatedly, ten times or more. The V call is TRBV27, the J call TRBJ1-2; 7 positions agree with TRBD1. V lost 3 bases, J lost 4 bases, and 11 bases stayed unmatched. Germline V gene lookup returns CDR1 MNHEY and CDR2 SMNVEV (reference sequence). CDR3 size: 16 residues. CDR3 bases: TGTGCCAGCAGTTTGGGGGGCAGGGACAGCTTCTATGGCTACACCTTC. It specifies CASSLGGRDSFYGYTF.

Many counts were recorded for this clonotype. The chain carries TRBV3-1 and TRBJ2-1, with TRBD2 as a possible D gene (5 bases). CDR3 length equals 14 residues. V was trimmed by 3 bases and J by 10 bases, leaving 16 bases between them. Germline V CDR1 and CDR2: LGHDT, YNNKEL (reference sequence). The CDR3 DNA follows: TGTGCCAGCAGCCACCTCGGACGGACTGGGGAGCAGTTCTTC. Translated: CASSHLGRTGEQFF.

This clonotype was detected ten times or more. This chain connects TRBV4-1 to TRBJ2-7, with D perhaps TRBD1 (7 bases). Germline loops: CDR1 MGHRA, CDR2 YSYEKL. Deletions cut 0 bases from V and 2 bases from J, with 17 bases between. This CDR3 region has 17 residues. The CDR3 protein is CASSQDRQTRGAYEQYF. The CDR3 DNA reads TGCGCCAGCAGCCAAGATAGGCAGACCAGGGGGGCCTACGAGCAGTACTTC.

This chain links TRBV6-5 with TRBJ2-5; 8 bases line up with TRBD2. There are 19 residues in the CDR3. CDR1 and CDR2 from the germline V gene are MNHEY and SVGAGI. Trimming removed 0 bases from V and 7 bases from J; junction bases left unmatched: 19. This chain's CDR3 is CASSYSIVATAGVSGTQYF. CDR3 nucleotide sequence: TGTGCCAGCAGTTACTCGATCGTGGCGACAGCGGGAGTCTCCGGGACCCAGTACTTC.

The DNA for the CDR3 is TGCGCCAGCAGCCAAGTCAGTGGGTTGGTTGATAGCGGGCGTTGGGAGTTCTTC. This sequence encodes CASSQVSGLVDSGRWEFF. The chain carries TRBV4-1 and TRBJ2-1; 7 positions agree with TRBD2. The length of the CDR3 is 18 residues. Per germline, CDR1 MGHRA and CDR2 YSYEKL. J lost 14 bases, V lost 1 base, and 23 bases had no gene match.

The chain employs TRBV28 and TRBJ2-5; D gene ambiguous. CDR3 length: 13 amino acids. V was shortened by 7 bases and J by 4 bases, with 13 bases between the two germline ends. Looked up from germline, CDR1 is MDHEN and CDR2 is SYDVKM. In DNA form, the CDR3 reads TGTGCCAGCAAGGCGAACATCGGAGAGACCCAGTACTTC. It translates to CASKANIGETQYF.

The gene calls are TRBV27 and TRBJ1-1; tentatively, D is TRBD1 (5 bases). This CDR3 is built from 16 residues. V was cut by 1 base and J by 0 bases, with 12 bases left in between. Germline loops: CDR1 MNHEY, CDR2 SMNVEV (reference sequence). The CDR3 loop is CASSLYMGTMNTEAFF. The CDR3 nucleotides are TGTGCCAGCAGTTTATATATGGGGACGATGAACACTGAAGCTTTCTTT.

The genes are TRBV20-1 and TRBJ2-1, with D hard to call. The V gene lost 6 bases and the J gene lost 0 bases, with 12 bases spanning the gap. The CDR3 sequence is 14 residues long. Germline CDR1 and CDR2: DFQATT and SNEGSKA (reference sequence). The CDR3 nucleotides read TGCAGTGCCCGACCTTGGGGCTCCTACAATGAGCAGTTCTTC. Translated: CSARPWGSYNEQFF.

The chain has TRBV4-1 and TRBJ2-7; no reliable D call. The V gene's germline CDR1 is MGHRA and CDR2 YSYEKL. Between the trimmed V and J ends, which lost 1 base and 3 bases, there was a span of 10 bases. The CDR3 is 14 amino acids. CDR3 DNA sequence: TGCGCCAGCAGCCAAGCAGACTCGGGCTACGAGCAGTACTTC. Protein: CASSQADSGYEQYF.

This clonotype has a count of ten or more. The V and J genes are TRBV7-2 and TRBJ2-3, with TRBD2 matching over 10 bases. The CDR3 totals 15 residues. Germline CDR1 reads SGHTA; CDR2 reads FQGNSA. With V trimmed by 5 bases and J by 2 bases, 4 bases remained unmatched. CDR3 DNA sequence: TGTGCCAGCAGCCGAGCGGGGGGGTTCACAGATACGCAGTATTTT. Translation gives CASSRAGGFTDTQYF.

This clonotype was counted a single time. This chain joins TRBV2 and TRBJ2-2, with D maybe TRBD2 (5 bases). This CDR3 is built from 14 residues. The germline V gene has CDR1 SNHLY and CDR2 FYNNEI. The germline V and J ends were trimmed by 2 bases and 6 bases, with 10 bases remaining between them. The DNA of the CDR3 is TGTGCCAGCAGTGAAAACCGGGGAGCCGGGGAGCTGTTTTTT. It translates to CASSENRGAGELFF.

This chain links TRBV6-5 with TRBJ1-3; D perhaps matches TRBD1 (6 bases). Between the trimmed V and J ends, which lost 7 bases and 7 bases, there was a span of 17 bases. CDR1 and CDR2 from the germline V gene are MNHEY and SVGAGI. This CDR3 spans 14 amino acids. This CDR3 reads CASKSEQGRNTIYF. CDR3 nucleotide sequence: TGTGCCAGCAAGTCGGAACAGGGTCGGAACACCATATATTTT.

There are a few counts of this clonotype. The chain carries TRBV6-2 or TRBV6-3 and TRBJ2-3; D is perhaps TRBD1 (6 bases). This CDR3 is 13 amino acids long. The V gene's germline CDR1 is MNHEY and CDR2 SVGEGT. V lost 7 bases to trimming and J lost 3 bases, with 11 bases between them. CDR3 protein: CASTPQGTDTQYF. The DNA for the CDR3 is TGTGCCAGCACCCCGCAGGGGACAGATACGCAGTATTTT.

In this sample, this clonotype turned up many times. The J gene is TRBJ1-1, the V gene TRBV4-1; 8 positions agree with TRBD1. The CDR3 runs to 14 residues. Germline CDR1 and CDR2: MGHRA and YSYEKL. V shed 4 bases, J shed 7 bases, and the junction held 8 bases outside the gene matches. The CDR3 coding sequence is TGCGCCAGCAGCCGCGAGTCGGACAGGGTTGAAGCTTTCTTT. It is translated as CASSRESDRVEAFF.

The genes are TRBV20-1 and TRBJ2-3; D is unclear. The CDR3 has 15 residues. Trimming shortened V by 2 bases and J by 0 bases, and 12 bases separated the two germline ends. Germline V gives CDR1 DFQATT, CDR2 SNEGSKA (reference sequence). CDR3 in amino acids: CSARPSLTSTDTQYF. CDR3 nucleotide sequence: TGCAGTGCTAGACCATCCCTAACTAGCACAGATACGCAGTATTTT.

The V call is TRBV5-1, the J call TRBJ1-2; maybe TRBD1 (6 bases). V lost 0 bases, J lost 4 bases, and 16 bases lay in between. The CDR3 extends over 16 amino acids. Germline CDR1 is SGHRS and CDR2 is YFSETQ. The CDR3 DNA sequence: TGCGCCAGCAGCTTGGAGGCAGGGGCTGGTGGCTATGGCTACACCTTC. It encodes CASSLEAGAGGYGYTF.

Of note for this clonotype: This may come from a read error, since a much larger clone is one base off. The CDR3 DNA is TGTGCCGGCAGCCTCAGGGGGCCGGGGTCCTACGAGCAGTACTTC. Translation: CAGSLRGPGSYEQYF. This chain connects TRBV6-4 to TRBJ2-7; 8 nucleotides agree with TRBD1. The CDR3 covers 15 residues. Per germline, CDR1 MRHNA and CDR2 SNTAGT.

About this clonotype: The junction differs from germline at one of its ends, possibly a read error. V and J are TRBV6-5 and TRBJ2-5; no reliable D call. Germline V lookup: CDR1 MNHEY, CDR2 SVGAGI. The CDR3 consists of 12 residues. The CDR3 sequence: CASSHSQETQYF. CDR3 nucleotide sequence: TGTGCCAGCAGTCACTCTCAAGAGACCCAGTACTTC.

The V and J genes are TRBV5-1 and TRBJ2-6; D perhaps matches TRBD2 (6 bases). CDR3 length: 15 amino acids. The ends were cut back, 7 bases at V and 4 bases at J, with 15 bases in the middle. CDR1 and CDR2 (germline): SGHRS, YFSETQ. CDR3 nucleotides: TGCGCCAGCGGTATGGAGGGTACCGGGGCCAACGTCCTGACTTTC. This gives the protein CASGMEGTGANVLTF. The full variable domain, completed using reference TRBV5-1 and TRBJ2-6, is KAGVTQTPRYLIKTRGQQVTLSCSPISGHRSVSWYQQTPGQGLQFLFEYFSETQRNKGNFPGRFSGRQFSNSRSEMNVSTLELGDSALYLCASGMEGTGANVLTFGAGSRLTVL.

This chain connects TRBV27 to TRBJ1-1; 9 bases agree with TRBD1. The CDR3 covers 13 residues. CDR1 and CDR2 (germline): MNHEY, SMNVEV (reference sequence). Losses at the gene ends were 5 bases for V and 4 bases for J; bases not matched to a gene: 2. CDR3 in DNA: TGTGCCAGCAGTCGGGACAGGGTCACTGAAGCTTTCTTT. Translation: CASSRDRVTEAFF.

J is TRBJ1-5 and V is TRBV10-2; D gene ambiguous. CDR1 is WSHSY, CDR2 SAAADI, per germline. CDR3 size: 15 residues. V lost 3 bases, J lost 0 bases, and 9 bases lay in between. The CDR3 loop reads CASSDSRVSNQPQHF. The CDR3 DNA reads as TGCGCCAGCAGTGACAGCAGAGTTAGCAATCAGCCCCAGCATTTT.

Of note for this clonotype: This clone may be a read error of a much larger clone one base away. The chain carries TRBV5-1 and TRBJ2-7, with 8 bases that match TRBD2. After removal of 3 bases from V and 5 bases from J, the junction contained 13 bases not matched to a gene. From germline, CDR1 is SGHRS and CDR2 YFSETQ. This CDR3 contains 16 residues. CDR3 DNA: TGCGCCAGCAGCTACCCGGGACTAGTGGGAGAAAACGAGCAGTACTTC. Translated: CASSYPGLVGENEQYF.

This clonotype was seen many times. The chain joins TRBV21-1 to TRBJ2-7; TRBD2, the D gene given by the table, was not confirmed from the DNA. TRBV21-1 is noted as a pseudogene. The CDR3 loop spans 15 amino acids. CDR3 in amino acids: CAALKSGGLYYEQYF. CDR3 DNA sequence: TGTGCCGCACTTAAGAGCGGGGGGCTTTACTACGAGCAGTACTTC.

Ten or more counts support this clonotype. The chain employs TRBV7-2 and TRBJ1-5, with 10 bases identical to TRBD1. CDR3 size: 15 residues. CDR1 is SGHTA and CDR2 is FQGNSA in the germline V gene. The V gene end was trimmed by 5 bases and the J gene end by 9 bases; junction bases not matched to a gene: 10. CDR3 sequence reads: CASSTTGTGALPQHF. For the CDR3, the DNA is TGTGCCAGCAGCACGACCGGGACAGGGGCTCTGCCCCAGCATTTT.

V usage is TRBV20-1 and J usage is TRBJ1-5; the D gene is possibly TRBD1 (5 bases). V lost 6 bases to trimming and J lost 3 bases, with 15 bases between them. Germline V CDR1 and CDR2: DFQATT, SNEGSKA (reference sequence). CDR3 length equals 14 residues. CDR3 nucleotide sequence: TGCAGTGCACTAGACAGTTCTACCAATCAGCCCCAGCATTTT. Translated, it gives CSALDSSTNQPQHF.

The chain joins TRBV29-1 to TRBJ2-1, with D perhaps TRBD1 or TRBD2 (5 bases each). V was clipped by 4 bases and J by 6 bases, with 19 bases between them. Per the germline V gene, CDR1 is SQVTM and CDR2 is ANQGSEA. The CDR3 extends over 15 amino acids. The CDR3 DNA follows: TGCAGCGTTGGGGCCACTACCGGGACGGTCAATGAGCAGTTCTTC. Translation: CSVGATTGTVNEQFF.

The rearrangement joins TRBV20-1 to TRBJ2-3; TRBD1 agrees at 8 bases. The CDR3 runs 17 residues. The germline V gene has CDR1 DFQATT and CDR2 SNEGSKA (reference sequence). V lost 3 bases and J lost 6; bases outside the gene matches: 17. CDR3 in amino acids: CSARALSGLTGGDTQYF. CDR3 in DNA: TGCAGTGCTAGGGCACTTTCGGGCCTCACAGGGGGGGATACGCAGTATTTT.

This clonotype was recorded at least ten times. This rearrangement joins TRBV5-1 to TRBJ2-7; D not resolved. Per the germline V gene, CDR1 is SGHRS and CDR2 is YFSETQ. This CDR3 spans 12 amino acids. With 0 bases removed from V and 6 bases from J, the gap between germline ends came to 7 bases. The CDR3 region has the DNA TGCGCCAGCAGCTTGGCGTTCGGCGAGCAGTACTTC. This gives the protein CASSLAFGEQYF.

The J gene is TRBJ2-1, the V gene TRBV9; 13 bases are a match to TRBD2. The CDR3 length is 17 residues. Per germline, CDR1 SGDLS and CDR2 YYNGEE. With 3 bases clipped from V and 0 bases from J, the junction kept 3 bases outside the gene matches. The DNA of the CDR3 is TGTGCCAGCAGCGCGGGACTAGCGGGGCCCTCCTACAATGAGCAGTTCTTC. This translates into CASSAGLAGPSYNEQFF.